The following is a T cell receptor (beta chain) sequence with its context. Antigen unknown. The assay was immunoSEQ multiplex PCR, and TCRdb's table has in-frame clones only and misses some. The sample lists about 27,000 clones, around 70% occurring once. Within the ViraFEST assay, antigen-specific CD4+ T cells underwent expansion with viral peptide pools prior to sequencing. When less than 13 days of culture had elapsed, CD4+ T cells were isolated. Nucleocapsid antibody tests were negative, and the vaccine recipients had no prior SARS-CoV-2 infection. Each culture well received some 1.9 million PBMC. These cells were then cultured in IMDM with roughly 9 IU/ml IL-2 and roughly 10 ug/ml peptides. Half-medium exchanges with IL-2 medium took place on days 3 and 7. This sample was included in a study of vaccination effects on CD4 cells after COVID-19. Study-level background: Each participant was administered two doses of either the BNT162b2 or the mRNA-1273 vaccine. Broader study findings: There was only 1 of 255 vaccine-induced clones in healthy vaccinees that cross-reacted with common cold coronaviruses.

This CDR3 comprises 13 residues. Trimming removed 4 bases from V and 9 bases from J, with 16 bases in between. Germline V lookup: CDR1 SGHRS, CDR2 YFSETQ. The TCR sequence derives from a human donor who received a COVID-19 vaccine. The genes are TRBV5-1 and TRBJ1-2; D might be TRBD1 (5 bases). The sample here was CD4+ T cells from PBMCs cultured with SARS-CoV-2 spike peptides, taken before COVID-19 vaccination. CDR3 protein: CASSEGTYRSYTF. The DNA for the CDR3 is TGCGCCAGCAGCGAGGGGACGTACCGCAGCTACACCTTC.